One T cell receptor beta chain is described in this entry. Antigen unknown. Use of 60 Vbeta and 13 Jbeta primers characterized the PCR. Original methodology: There were tens of millions of unique TCR beta chains by a later count, and around 10 million of them were shared. TCRdb's copy holds only in-frame clones and misses some; the assay was immunoSEQ multiplex PCR. The V and J calls and the clone size are those of that table, but D and trimming were determined from the DNA. Recorded for this sample: about 67,000 clones. The sample originates from a study of cytomegalovirus exposure and HLA in healthy donors. This CDR3 has 13 amino acids. Trimming pared 1 base from V and 2 bases from J, leaving 6 bases between. CDR1 is SGHTA, CDR2 FQGNSA, per germline. Overall study findings and caveats: Versus the approximately 720-donor mean, an Asian-associated ancestry cluster reportedly showed fewer N-insertions in a later analysis. Researchers catalogued about 160 TCR beta chains as cytomegalovirus-associated. Some V segments, TRBV6-2 and TRBV6-3 among them, were indistinguishable and were therefore excluded.

The source is a boy between 10 and 17 years old in good health and CMV-seronegative. The chain is built from TRBV7-2 and TRBJ2-7; D unclear. Sequenced sample: PBMCs. The CDR3 DNA is TGTGCCAGCAGCTTAGTCCAGACCTACGAGCAGTACTTC. Protein product: CASSLVQTYEQYF.